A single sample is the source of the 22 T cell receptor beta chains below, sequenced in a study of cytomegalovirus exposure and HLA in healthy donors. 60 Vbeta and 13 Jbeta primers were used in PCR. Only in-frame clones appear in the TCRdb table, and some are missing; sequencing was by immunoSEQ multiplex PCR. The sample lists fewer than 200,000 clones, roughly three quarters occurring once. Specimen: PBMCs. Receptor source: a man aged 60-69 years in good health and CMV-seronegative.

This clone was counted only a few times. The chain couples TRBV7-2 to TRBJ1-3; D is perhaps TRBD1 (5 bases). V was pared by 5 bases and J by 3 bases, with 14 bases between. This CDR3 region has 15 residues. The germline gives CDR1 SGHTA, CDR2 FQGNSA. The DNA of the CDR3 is TGTGCCAGCAGCCCACAGGCCACCCTTGGAAACACCATATATTTT. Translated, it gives CASSPQATLGNTIYF.

The CDR3: CASEGYSYEQYF. The CDR3, as DNA: TGTGCCAGCGAGGGATATTCCTACGAGCAGTACTTC. The chain links TRBV27 to TRBJ2-7; the D gene is possibly TRBD2 (5 bases). Germline loops: CDR1 MNHEY, CDR2 SMNVEV (reference sequence). Trimming cost V 8 bases and J 1 base, with 9 bases left between them. The CDR3 length is 12 residues.

In DNA, the CDR3 is TGTGCCAGCTCACCCACAGTGGGAGGTCTCCAAGAGACCCAGTACTTC. Translation: CASSPTVGGLQETQYF. The chain has TRBV18 and TRBJ2-5; weak D call: TRBD2 (6 bases). CDR1 is KGHSH and CDR2 is LQKENI in the germline V gene. The CDR3 contains 16 residues. The germline V and J ends were trimmed by 3 bases and 1 base, with 15 bases remaining between them.

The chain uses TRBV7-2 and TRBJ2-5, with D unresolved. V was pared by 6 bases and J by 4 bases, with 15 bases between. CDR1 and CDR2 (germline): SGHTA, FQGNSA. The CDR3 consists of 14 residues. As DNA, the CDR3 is TGTGCCAGCAGTCGTGCCCAGTCCCCAGAGACCCAGTACTTC. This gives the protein CASSRAQSPETQYF.

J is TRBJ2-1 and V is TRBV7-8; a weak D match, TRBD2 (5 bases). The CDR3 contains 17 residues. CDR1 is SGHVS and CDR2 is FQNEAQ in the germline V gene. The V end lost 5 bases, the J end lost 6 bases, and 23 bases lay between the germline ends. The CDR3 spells CASSPSRLMAVGNEQFF. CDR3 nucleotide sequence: TGTGCCAGCAGCCCTAGCAGATTAATGGCGGTAGGCAATGAGCAGTTCTTC.

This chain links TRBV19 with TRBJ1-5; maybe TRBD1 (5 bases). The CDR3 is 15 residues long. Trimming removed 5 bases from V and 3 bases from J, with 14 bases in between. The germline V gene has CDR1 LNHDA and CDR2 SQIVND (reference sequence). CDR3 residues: CASSPSGLFNQPQHF. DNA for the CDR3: TGTGCCAGTAGTCCCTCAGGGTTATTCAATCAGCCCCAGCATTTT.

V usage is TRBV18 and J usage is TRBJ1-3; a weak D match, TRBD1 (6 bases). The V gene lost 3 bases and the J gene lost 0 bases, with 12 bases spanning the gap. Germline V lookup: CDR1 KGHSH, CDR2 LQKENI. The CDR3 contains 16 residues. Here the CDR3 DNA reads TGTGCCAGCTCACCCCAGGACAGTTACTCTGGAAACACCATATATTTT. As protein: CASSPQDSYSGNTIYF.

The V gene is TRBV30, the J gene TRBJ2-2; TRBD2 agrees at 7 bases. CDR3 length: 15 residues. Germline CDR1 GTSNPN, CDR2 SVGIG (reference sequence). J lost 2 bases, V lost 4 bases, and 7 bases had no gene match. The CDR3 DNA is TGTGCCTGGAAACCGGGGGGAGAAAACACCGGGGAGCTGTTTTTT. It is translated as CAWKPGGENTGELFF. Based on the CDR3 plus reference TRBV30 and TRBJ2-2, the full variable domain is SQTIHQWPATLVQPVGSPLSLECTVEGTSNPNLYWYRQAAGRGLQLLFYSVGIGQISSEVPQNLSASRPQDRQFILSSKKLLLSDSGFYLCAWKPGGENTGELFFGEGSRLTVL.

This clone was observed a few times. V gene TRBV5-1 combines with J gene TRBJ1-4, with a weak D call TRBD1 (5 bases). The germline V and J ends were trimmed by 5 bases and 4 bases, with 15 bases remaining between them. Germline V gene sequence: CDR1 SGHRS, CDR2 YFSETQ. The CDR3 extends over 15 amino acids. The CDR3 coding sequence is TGCGCCAGCAGGGTAGAAGGGGTGTTTAATGAAAAACTGTTTTTT. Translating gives CASRVEGVFNEKLFF.

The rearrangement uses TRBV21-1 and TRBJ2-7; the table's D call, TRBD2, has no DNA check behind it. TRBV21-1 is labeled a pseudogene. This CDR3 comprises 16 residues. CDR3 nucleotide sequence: TGTGCCAGCAGCATACCATCTAGCGGAAGCTCCTACGAGCAGTACTTC. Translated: CASSIPSSGSSYEQYF.

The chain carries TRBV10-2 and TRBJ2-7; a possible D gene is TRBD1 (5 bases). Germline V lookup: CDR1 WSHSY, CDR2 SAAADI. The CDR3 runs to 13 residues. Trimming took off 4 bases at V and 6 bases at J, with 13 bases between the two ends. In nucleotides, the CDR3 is TGCGCCAGCAGTGGGGCCAGGGCCGGCGAGCAGTACTTC. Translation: CASSGARAGEQYF.

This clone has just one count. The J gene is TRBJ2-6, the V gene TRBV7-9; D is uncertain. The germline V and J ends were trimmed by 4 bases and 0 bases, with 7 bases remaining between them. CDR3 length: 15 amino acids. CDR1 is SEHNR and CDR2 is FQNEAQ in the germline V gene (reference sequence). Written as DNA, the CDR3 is TGTGCCAGCAGCTCACAGTACTCTGGGGCCAACGTCCTGACTTTC. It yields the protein CASSSQYSGANVLTF.

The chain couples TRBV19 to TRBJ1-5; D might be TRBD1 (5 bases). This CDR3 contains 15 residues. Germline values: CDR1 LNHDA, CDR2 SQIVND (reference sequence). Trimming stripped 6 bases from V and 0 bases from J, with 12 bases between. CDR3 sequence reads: CASSSGLYSNQPQHF. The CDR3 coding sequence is TGTGCCAGTAGCTCGGGACTATATAGCAATCAGCCCCAGCATTTT.

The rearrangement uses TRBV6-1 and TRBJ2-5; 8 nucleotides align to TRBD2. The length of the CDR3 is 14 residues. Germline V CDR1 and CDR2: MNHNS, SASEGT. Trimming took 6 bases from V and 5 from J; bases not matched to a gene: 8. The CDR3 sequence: CASSGGAGIETQYF. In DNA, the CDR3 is TGTGCCAGCAGCGGGGGGGCGGGGATTGAGACCCAGTACTTC.

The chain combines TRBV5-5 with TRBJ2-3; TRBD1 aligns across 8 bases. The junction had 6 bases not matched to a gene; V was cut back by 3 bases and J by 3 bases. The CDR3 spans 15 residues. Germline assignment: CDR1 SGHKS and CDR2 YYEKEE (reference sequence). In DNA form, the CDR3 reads TGTGCCAGCAGCTATCGGGACAGGACTACAGATACGCAGTATTTT. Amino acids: CASSYRDRTTDTQYF.

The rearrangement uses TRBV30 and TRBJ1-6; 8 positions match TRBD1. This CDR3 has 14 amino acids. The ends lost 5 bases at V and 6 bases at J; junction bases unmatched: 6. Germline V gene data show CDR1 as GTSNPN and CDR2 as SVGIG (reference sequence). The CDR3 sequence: CAWGEGQVNSPLHF. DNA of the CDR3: TGTGCCTGGGGCGAGGGACAGGTTAATTCACCCCTCCACTTT.

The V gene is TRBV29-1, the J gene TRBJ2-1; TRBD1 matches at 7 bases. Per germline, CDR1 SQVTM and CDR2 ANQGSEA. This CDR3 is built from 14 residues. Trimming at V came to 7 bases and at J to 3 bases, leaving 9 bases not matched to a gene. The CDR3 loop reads CSGKQGSHYNEQFF. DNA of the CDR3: TGCAGCGGTAAACAGGGGTCCCACTACAATGAGCAGTTCTTC.

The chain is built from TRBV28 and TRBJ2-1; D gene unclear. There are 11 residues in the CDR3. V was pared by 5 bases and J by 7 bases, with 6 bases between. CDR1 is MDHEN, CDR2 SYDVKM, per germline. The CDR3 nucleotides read TGTGCCAGCAGTGACTTTAATGAGCAGTTCTTC. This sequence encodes CASSDFNEQFF.

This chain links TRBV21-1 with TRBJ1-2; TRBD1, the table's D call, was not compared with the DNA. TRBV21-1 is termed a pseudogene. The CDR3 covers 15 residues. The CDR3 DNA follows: TGTGCCAGCAGCAAAGTAGACACGATCCACTATGGCTACACCTTC. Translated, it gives CASSKVDTIHYGYTF.

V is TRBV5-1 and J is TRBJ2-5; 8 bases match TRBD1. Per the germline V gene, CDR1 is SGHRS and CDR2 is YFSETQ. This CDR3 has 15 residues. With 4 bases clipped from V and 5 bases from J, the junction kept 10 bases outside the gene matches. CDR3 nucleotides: TGCGCCAGCAGCACCGGGACAGGACGCGGGGAGACCCAGTACTTC. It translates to CASSTGTGRGETQYF.

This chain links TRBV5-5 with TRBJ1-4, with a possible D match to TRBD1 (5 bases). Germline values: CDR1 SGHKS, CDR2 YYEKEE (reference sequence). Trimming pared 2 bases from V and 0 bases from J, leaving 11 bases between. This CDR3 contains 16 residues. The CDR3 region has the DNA TGTGCCAGCAGCTTAGTGGGGGGACCAACTAATGAAAAACTGTTTTTT. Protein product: CASSLVGGPTNEKLFF.

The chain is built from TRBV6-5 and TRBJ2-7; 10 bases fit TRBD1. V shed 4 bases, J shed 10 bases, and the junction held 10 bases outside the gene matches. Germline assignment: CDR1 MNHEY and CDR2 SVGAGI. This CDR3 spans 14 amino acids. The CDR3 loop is CASSSLDRGRLQYF. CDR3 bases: TGTGCCAGCAGTTCTCTTGACAGGGGGCGACTCCAGTACTTC.